The clone carrying this T cell receptor (beta chain) was found many times. The data belong to a study of T cells in Graves' hyperthyroidism and ophthalmopathy. Amplification of TCR beta CDR3 regions was performed using RNA transcripts as template. A set of HTBI primers served as the primers for a first-round RT-PCR of the TCR CDR3. Each CDR3 protein gets one entry after TCRdb re-called the multiplex PCR reads with MiXCR. The sample records roughly 660,000 distinct CDR3 sequences, around a sixth being singletons. Trimming left V 4 bases short and J 1 base short, with 11 bases between. Germline V CDR1 and CDR2: SGHTA, FQGNSA. This CDR3 contains 15 residues.

Sequenced material: blood. V and J are TRBV7-2 and TRBJ1-5; D remains ambiguous. This TCR was recovered from a man in his forties or fifties with Graves' hyperthyroidism. CDR3 loop: CASSSTGSSNQPQHF. In DNA, the CDR3 is TGTGCCAGCAGCTCAACTGGTAGCAGCAATCAGCCCCAGCATTTT.